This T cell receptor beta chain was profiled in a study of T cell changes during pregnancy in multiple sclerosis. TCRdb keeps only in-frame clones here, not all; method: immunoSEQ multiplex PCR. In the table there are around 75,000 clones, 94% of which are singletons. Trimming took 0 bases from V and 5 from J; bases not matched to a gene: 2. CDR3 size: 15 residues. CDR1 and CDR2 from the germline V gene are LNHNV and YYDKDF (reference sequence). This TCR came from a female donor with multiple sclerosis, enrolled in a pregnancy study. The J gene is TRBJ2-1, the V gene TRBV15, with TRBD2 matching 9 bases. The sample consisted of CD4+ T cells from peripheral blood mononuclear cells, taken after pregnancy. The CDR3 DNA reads TGTGCCACCAGCAGAGAGGCGGGAGGGAACAATGAGCAGTTCTTC. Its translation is CATSREAGGNNEQFF.